A single TCR beta chain is shown here with its context. This sample stems from a study of blood T cell repertoires in COVID-19. As for the study in general: Researchers got acute and convalescent COVID-19 samples from the United States, Italy and Spain. The cDNA or gDNA used as material had been derived from T cells, B-cell-depleted T cells, or PBMCs.

From germline, CDR1 is MGHRA and CDR2 YSYEKL. With 0 bases clipped from V and 8 bases from J, the junction kept 17 bases outside the gene matches. The CDR3 sequence is 19 residues long. In the source study's methods: Reference gene primer amplification yielded estimated nucleated cell counts. The data were produced by immunoSEQ multiplex PCR, yet TCRdb's version contains in-frame clones alone and is incomplete. Clonal size and the V and J genes are those of that table, whereas D and trimming came from the DNA. The table shows about 110,000 clones, with around 83% occurring only once. V usage is TRBV4-1 and J usage is TRBJ2-5; TRBD2 agrees at 11 bases. The sequenced sample was peripheral blood. This clonotype was obtained from a woman between 70 and 85 years old with acute or convalescent COVID-19. The CDR3 DNA reads as TGCGCCAGCAGCCAAGATCTAACGGGAACTAGCGGGGGCCTCGACACCCAGTACTTC. The encoded protein is CASSQDLTGTSGGLDTQYF.